This T cell receptor beta chain was sequenced during a study of sequential checkpoint blockade in melanoma. The overall study: TCRbeta immunosequencing was performed on DNA from 75 to 95 pretreatment melanoma tumor samples.

Method: immunoSEQ multiplex PCR; TCRdb's copy keeps in-frame clones and lacks some. The sample lists more than 6,500 clones, approximately 30% occurring once. Concerning this clone itself: What it recognizes is unknown.

Germline CDR1 is GTSNPN and CDR2 is SVGIG (reference sequence). CDR3 length: 14 amino acids. The germline V and J ends were trimmed by 0 bases and 1 base, with 9 bases remaining between them. Documented treatment: randomized to nivolumab then ipilimumab (arm A) or the reverse (arm B). DNA-damaging chemotherapy had not been given to any patient beforehand. General study results and limits: For nivolumab-first patients, baseline tumor clonality was associated with response. Tumor T-cell fraction and clonality correlated with PD-L1 and CD8+ counts.

Material: tumor tissue (inferred from file names), obtained from a patient given nivolumab and ipilimumab in sequence. This sequence originates from a human donor with melanoma. The chain is built from TRBV30 and TRBJ1-1; D unclear. In DNA form, the CDR3 reads TGTGCCTGGAGTGTACCGGGGAGGAACACTGAAGCTTTCTTT. Protein product: CAWSVPGRNTEAFF. The full variable domain, its missing parts supplied by reference TRBV30 and TRBJ1-1, is SQTIHQWPATLVQPVGSPLSLECTVEGTSNPNLYWYRQAAGRGLQLLFYSVGIGQISSEVPQNLSASRPQDRQFILSSKKLLLSDSGFYLCAWSVPGRNTEAFFGQGTRLTVV.